This is a list of T cell receptor beta chains from one sample in a study of blood T cell repertoires in COVID-19. The method was immunoSEQ multiplex PCR; TCRdb's version includes in-frame clones alone and lacks a portion of them. The sample comprises 24,000 or so clones, roughly 90% of which are singletons, and about a sixth rests with the top ten. The specimen was peripheral blood. The receptor set was obtained from a human donor with acute or convalescent COVID-19. The donor label of this sample is uncertain. Each CDR3 is given with its conserved first and last residue. D genes are given only for firm matches. Clone size is not always given. Where it is, it says once, few, many or a class for expanded clones.

TRBJ2-2 | TRBV18 | - | - | TGTGCCAGCTCAGGGACATCGAACACCGGGGAGCTGTTTTTT | CASSGTSNTGELFF
TRBJ2-7 | TRBV28 | - | TRBD2 | TGTGCCAGCACTCCGGGAGGATTGCTCGAGCAGTACTTC | CASTPGGLLEQYF
TRBJ2-3 | TRBV18 | few | TRBD2 | TGTGCCAGCTCACCAGCGGGAGCCCCCTCTAATACGCAGTATTTT | CASSPAGAPSNTQYF
TRBJ1-4 | TRBV19 | once | TRBD1 | TGTGCCACCGGACAGGGGTTGCCTAATGAAAAACTGTTTTTT | CATGQGLPNEKLFF
TRBJ2-7 | TRBV11-1 | - | TRBD1 | TGTGCCAGCAGCCGCTCCGGGACAGGGGTGTACGAGCAGTACTTC | CASSRSGTGVYEQYF
TRBJ2-1 | TRBV5-1 | - | TRBD1 | TGCGCCAGCAGCCTACAGGGGGATTGGTCCTACAATGAGCAGTTCTTC | CASSLQGDWSYNEQFF
TRBJ2-1 | TRBV4-2 | - | - | TGTGCCAGCAGCCACGGGACTTCTGATTTGTACAATGAGCAGTTCTTC | CASSHGTSDLYNEQFF
TRBJ2-5 | TRBV10-1 | - | TRBD2 | TGCGCCAGCAGTGAGTCCGGGATAGCGGGAGGGCAAGAGACCCAGTACTTC | CASSESGIAGGQETQYF
TRBJ2-3 | TRBV9 | - | - | TGTGCCAGCACCCAAGGCTTAGGGGTCACAGATACGCAGTATTTT | CASTQGLGVTDTQYF
TRBJ2-7 | TRBV5-8 | - | TRBD2 | TGTGCCAGCAGCTTTAAAGGGCTAGCGGGGACCTACGAGCAGTACTTC | CASSFKGLAGTYEQYF
TRBJ1-1 | TRBV5-1 | - | TRBD1 | TGCGCCAGCAGGGGAGGAGCGACAGGGCCGAACACTGAAGCTTTCTTT | CASRGGATGPNTEAFF
TRBJ1-2 | TRBV18 | - | TRBD1 | TGTGCCAGCTCACCCGCAGGGGGTAACTATGGCTACACCTTC | CASSPAGGNYGYTF
TRBJ2-5 | TRBV2 | - | TRBD1 | TGTGCCAGCAGTGGCGACAGGGAGCAGACCCAGTACTTC | CASSGDREQTQYF
TRBJ2-7 | TRBV19 | - | - | TGTGCCAGTTCGGTTTGGCAGGACGGGATACTCTCCTACGAGCAGTACTTC | CASSVWQDGILSYEQYF
TRBJ2-7 | TRBV19 | - | TRBD2 | TGTGCCAGTAGTATGTTTAGCGGGAGGATGGGCGAGCAGTACTTC | CASSMFSGRMGEQYF
TRBJ1-1 | TRBV10-3 | once | - | TGTGCCATCAGGAACAGGAGAGACACTGAAGCTTTCTTT | CAIRNRRDTEAFF